The T cell receptor beta chain described here comes from a study of blood T cell repertoires in COVID-19. Looking at the study overall: Nucleic acid was either cDNA or gDNA, and it came from T cells, B-cell-depleted T cells, or PBMCs.

The CDR3 loop spans 16 amino acids. V was shortened by 2 bases and J by 8 bases, with 21 bases between the two germline ends. Germline V lookup: CDR1 ENHRY, CDR2 SYGVKD. Repertoires were generated with immunoSEQ multiplex PCR, while TCRdb's copy carries only in-frame clones and drops some. The sample lists roughly 98,000 clones; roughly 82% were seen once. Specimen: peripheral blood. The genes are TRBV10-3 and TRBJ1-2; D call uncertain. The TCR originated in a man between 65 and 85 years old with active or convalescent COVID-19. CDR3 in DNA: TGTGCCATCAGTGAGAATACCGAGTCGAGAACCGGGGGCTACACCTTC. This encodes CAISENTESRTGGYTF.